This TCR beta chain came from a study of cytotoxic CD8 clonotypes in ibrutinib-treated CLL. Study overall: Partial response occurred in some 25 patients and complete response in 2; at median around 70 months, roughly 15 remained remitted and about twelve progressed. The taking of response samples occurred after a median roughly 12 months of treatment, with a range of 6 to 36. Study results and caveats: Pretreatment clonality was elevated relative to age-matched healthy donors and paralleled circulating CD8+ T-cell counts.

The data were produced by immunoSEQ multiplex PCR, yet TCRdb's version contains in-frame clones alone and is incomplete. This repertoire shows 130,000 or so clones, roughly 88% found once; its top ten account for under 2.5%. The CDR3 contains 15 residues. CDR1 and CDR2 (germline): MGHRA, YSYEKL. Trimming took 8 bases from V and 5 from J, leaving 20 bases between them. Roughly 1.8 micrograms of genomic DNA came from cryopreserved PBMCs for TCR beta libraries. To note about this clone: Its target is not known.

Source: PBMCs, taken after 24 months of ibrutinib treatment. This chain uses TRBV4-1 with TRBJ2-3; D is possibly TRBD2 (7 bases). The origin of this receptor is a human donor with chronic lymphocytic leukemia. CDR3 DNA: TGCGCCAGCTCCTATGAGGGGGGGGGAAAAGATACGCAGTATTTT. Its protein is CASSYEGGGKDTQYF.